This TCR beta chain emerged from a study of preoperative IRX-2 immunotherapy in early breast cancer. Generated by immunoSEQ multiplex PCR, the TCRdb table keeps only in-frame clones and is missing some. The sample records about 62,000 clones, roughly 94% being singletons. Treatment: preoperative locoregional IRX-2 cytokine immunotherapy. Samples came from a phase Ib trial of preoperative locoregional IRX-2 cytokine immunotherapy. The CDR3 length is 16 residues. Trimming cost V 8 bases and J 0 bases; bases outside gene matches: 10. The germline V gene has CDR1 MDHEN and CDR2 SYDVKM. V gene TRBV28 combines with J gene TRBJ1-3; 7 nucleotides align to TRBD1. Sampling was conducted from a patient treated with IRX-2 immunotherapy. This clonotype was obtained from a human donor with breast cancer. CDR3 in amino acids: CASYRTGFSSGNTIYF. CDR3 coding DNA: TGTGCCAGCTACAGGACAGGTTTTAGCTCTGGAAACACCATATATTTT.